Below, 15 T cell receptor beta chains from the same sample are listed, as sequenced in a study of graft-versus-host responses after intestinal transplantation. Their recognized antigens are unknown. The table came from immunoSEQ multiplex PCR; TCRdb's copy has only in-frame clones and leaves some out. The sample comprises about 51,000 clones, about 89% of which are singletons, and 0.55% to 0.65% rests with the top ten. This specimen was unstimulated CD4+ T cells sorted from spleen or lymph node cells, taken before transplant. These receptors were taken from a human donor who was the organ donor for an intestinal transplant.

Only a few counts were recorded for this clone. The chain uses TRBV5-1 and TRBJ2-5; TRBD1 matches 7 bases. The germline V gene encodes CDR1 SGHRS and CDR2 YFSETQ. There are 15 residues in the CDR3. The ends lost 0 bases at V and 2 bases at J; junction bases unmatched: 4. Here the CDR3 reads CASSLVPGQQETQYF. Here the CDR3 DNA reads TGCGCCAGCAGCTTGGTCCCGGGACAGCAAGAGACCCAGTACTTC.

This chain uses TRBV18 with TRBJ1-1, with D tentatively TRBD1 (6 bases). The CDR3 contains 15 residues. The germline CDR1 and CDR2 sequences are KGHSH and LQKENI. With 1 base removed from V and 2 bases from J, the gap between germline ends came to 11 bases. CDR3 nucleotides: TGTGCCAGCTCACCACGGGACATTACCAACACTGAAGCTTTCTTT. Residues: CASSPRDITNTEAFF.

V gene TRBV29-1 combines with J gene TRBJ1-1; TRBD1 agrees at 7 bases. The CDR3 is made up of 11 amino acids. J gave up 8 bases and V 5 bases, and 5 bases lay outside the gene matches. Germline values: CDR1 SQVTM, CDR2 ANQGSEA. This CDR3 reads CSVQTGLEAFF. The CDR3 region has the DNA TGCAGCGTTCAGACAGGGCTGGAAGCTTTCTTT.

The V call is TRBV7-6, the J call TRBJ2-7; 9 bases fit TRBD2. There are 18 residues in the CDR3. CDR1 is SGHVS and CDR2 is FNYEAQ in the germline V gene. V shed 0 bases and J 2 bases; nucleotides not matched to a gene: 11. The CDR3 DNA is TGTGCCAGCAGCTTAGCGCGCTGGTTTGGCGGGAGGGCCTACGAGCAGTACTTC. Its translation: CASSLARWFGGRAYEQYF. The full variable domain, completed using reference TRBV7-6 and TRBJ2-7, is GAGVSQSPRYKVTKRGQDVALRCDPISGHVSLYWYRQALGQGPEFLTYFNYEAQQDKSGLPNDRFSAERPEGSISTLTIQRTEQRDSAMYRCASSLARWFGGRAYEQYFGPGTRLTVT.

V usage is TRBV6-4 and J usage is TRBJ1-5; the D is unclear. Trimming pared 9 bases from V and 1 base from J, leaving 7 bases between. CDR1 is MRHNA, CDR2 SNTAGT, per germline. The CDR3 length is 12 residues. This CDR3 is CARRVSNQPQHF. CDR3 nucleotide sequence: TGTGCCAGGCGAGTCAGCAATCAGCCCCAGCATTTT.

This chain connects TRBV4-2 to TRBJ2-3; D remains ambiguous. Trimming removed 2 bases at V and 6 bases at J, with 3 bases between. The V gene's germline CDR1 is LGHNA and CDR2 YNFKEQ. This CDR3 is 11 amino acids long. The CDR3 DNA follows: TGTGCCAGCAGCCAATATGATACGCAGTATTTT. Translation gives CASSQYDTQYF.

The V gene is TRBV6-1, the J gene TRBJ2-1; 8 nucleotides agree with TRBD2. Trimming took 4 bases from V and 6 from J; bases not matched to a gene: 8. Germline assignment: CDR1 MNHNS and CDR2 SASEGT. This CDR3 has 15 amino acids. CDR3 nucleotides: TGTGCCAGCAGTGCCTTCCCTAGCGGGCCCAATGAGCAGTTCTTC. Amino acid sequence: CASSAFPSGPNEQFF.

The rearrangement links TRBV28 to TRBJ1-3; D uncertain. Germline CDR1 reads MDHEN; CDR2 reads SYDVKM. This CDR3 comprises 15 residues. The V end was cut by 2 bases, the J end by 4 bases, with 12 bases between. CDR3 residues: CASSLRSVWGNTIYF. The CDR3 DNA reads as TGTGCCAGCAGTTTACGTTCGGTCTGGGGAAACACCATATATTTT. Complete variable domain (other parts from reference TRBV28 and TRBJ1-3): DVKVTQSSRYLVKRTGEKVFLECVQDMDHENMFWYRQDPGLGLRLIYFSYDVKMKEKGDIPEGYSVSREKKERFSLILESASTNQTSMYLCASSLRSVWGNTIYFGEGSWLTVV.

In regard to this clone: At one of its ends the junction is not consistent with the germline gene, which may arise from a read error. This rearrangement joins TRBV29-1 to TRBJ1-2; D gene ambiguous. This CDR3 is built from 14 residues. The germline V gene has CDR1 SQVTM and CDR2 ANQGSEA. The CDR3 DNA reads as TGCAGCGCTGAAGGGTCCTTACTCAACTATGGCTACACCTTC. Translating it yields CSAEGSLLNYGYTF.

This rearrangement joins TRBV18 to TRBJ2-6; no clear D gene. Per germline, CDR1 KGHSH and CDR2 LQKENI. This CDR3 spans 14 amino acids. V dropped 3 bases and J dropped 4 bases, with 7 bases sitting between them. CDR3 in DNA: TGTGCCAGCTCACCTTTATCCGGGGCCAACGTCCTGACTTTC. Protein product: CASSPLSGANVLTF.

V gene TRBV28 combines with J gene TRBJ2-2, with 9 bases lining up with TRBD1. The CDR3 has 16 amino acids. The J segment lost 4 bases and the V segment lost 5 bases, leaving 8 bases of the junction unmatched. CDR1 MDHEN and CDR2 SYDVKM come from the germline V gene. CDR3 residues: CASSDPRDRATGELFF. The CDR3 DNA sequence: TGTGCCAGCAGTGACCCACGGGACAGGGCCACCGGGGAGCTGTTTTTT.

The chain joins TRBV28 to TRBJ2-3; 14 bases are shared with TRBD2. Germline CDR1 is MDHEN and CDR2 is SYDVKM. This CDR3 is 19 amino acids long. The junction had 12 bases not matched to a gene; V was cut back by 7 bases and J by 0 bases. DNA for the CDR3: TGTGCCAGCACCTCCCGGGGGACTAGCGGGAGAAGGAGCACAGATACGCAGTATTTT. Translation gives CASTSRGTSGRRSTDTQYF.

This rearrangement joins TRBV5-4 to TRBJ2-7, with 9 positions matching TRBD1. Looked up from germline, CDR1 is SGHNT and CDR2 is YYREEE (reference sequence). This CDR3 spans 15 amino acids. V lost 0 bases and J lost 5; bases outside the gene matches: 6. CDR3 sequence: CASSLAGTGYNEQYF. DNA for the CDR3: TGTGCCAGCAGCTTGGCCGGGACAGGGTACAACGAGCAGTACTTC. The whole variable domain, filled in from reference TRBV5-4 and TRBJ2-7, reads ETGVTQSPTHLIKTRGQQVTLRCSSQSGHNTVSWYQQALGQGPQFIFQYYREEENGRGNFPPRFSGLQFPNYSSELNVNALELDDSALYLCASSLAGTGYNEQYFGPGTRLTVT.

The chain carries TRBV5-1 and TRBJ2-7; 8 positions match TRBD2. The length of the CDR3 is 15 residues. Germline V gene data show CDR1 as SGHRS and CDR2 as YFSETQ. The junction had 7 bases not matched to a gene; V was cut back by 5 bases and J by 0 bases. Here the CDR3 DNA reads TGCGCCAGCAGACCAGGAGCGGGGGACTCCTACGAGCAGTACTTC. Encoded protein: CASRPGAGDSYEQYF.

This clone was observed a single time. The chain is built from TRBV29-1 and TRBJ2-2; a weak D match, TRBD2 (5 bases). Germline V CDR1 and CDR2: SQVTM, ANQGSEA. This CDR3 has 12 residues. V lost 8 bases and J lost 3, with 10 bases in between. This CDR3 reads CSFGEYTGELFF. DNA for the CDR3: TGCAGCTTTGGGGAGTACACCGGGGAGCTGTTTTTT.